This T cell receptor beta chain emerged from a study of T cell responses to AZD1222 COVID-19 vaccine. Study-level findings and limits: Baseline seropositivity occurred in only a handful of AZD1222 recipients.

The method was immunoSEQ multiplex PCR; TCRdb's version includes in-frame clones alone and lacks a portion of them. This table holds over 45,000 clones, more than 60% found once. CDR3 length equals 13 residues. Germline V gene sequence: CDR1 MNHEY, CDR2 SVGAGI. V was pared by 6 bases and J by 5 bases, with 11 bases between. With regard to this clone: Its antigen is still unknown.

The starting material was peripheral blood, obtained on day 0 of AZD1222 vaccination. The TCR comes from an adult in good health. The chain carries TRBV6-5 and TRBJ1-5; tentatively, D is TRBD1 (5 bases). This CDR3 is CASRLGEDQPQHF. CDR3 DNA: TGTGCCAGCAGATTGGGGGAAGATCAGCCCCAGCATTTT.